These T cell receptor beta chains were read from a single sample in a study of T cells in Graves' hyperthyroidism and ophthalmopathy. Using its own MiXCR run on the multiplex PCR reads, TCRdb lists one record per CDR3 protein. The sample lists approximately 530,000 distinct CDR3 sequences, less than 20% occurring once. The sample was blood. The receptors derive from a man aged 40-49 years with Graves' ophthalmopathy. CDR3s include the opening cysteine and the closing phenylalanine or tryptophan. D genes are given only for firm matches. Expanded clones get a size class; other rows say once, few or many, or leave the size out.

TRBJ2-5 | few | 16 | TRBV11-3 | TRBD2 | TGTGCCAGCAGCCTAGGGACTAGCGGCCGCGAAGAGACCCAGTACTTC | CASSLGTSGREETQYF
TRBJ2-5 | . | 14 | TRBV9 | . | TGTGCCAGCAGCGTAACAATCAGGGGTGGGACCCAGTACTTC | CASSVTIRGGTQYF
TRBJ2-2 | . | 16 | TRBV15 | TRBD1 | TGTGCCACCAGCAGGCACAGGGGAAGGAACACCGGGGAGCTGTTTTTT | CATSRHRGRNTGELFF
TRBJ1-1 | many | 15 | TRBV20-1 | . | TGCAGTGCGAAAGATCTACAGGGACTAGGCACTGAAGCTTTCTTT | CSAKDLQGLGTEAFF
TRBJ1-1 | few | 13 | TRBV6-4 | . | TGTGCCAGCAGTGACGGGCTCGGGACTGAAGCTTTCTTT | CASSDGLGTEAFF
TRBJ2-1 | once | 16 | TRBV29-1 | TRBD2 | TGCAGCGTTGAACTGGCTAGCGGGAGGTTCTACAATGAGCAGTTCTTC | CSVELASGRFYNEQFF
TRBJ2-5 | . | 13 | TRBV6-1 | . | TGTGCCGGCAGTGAAGGTATTAGGGAGACCCAGTACTTC | CAGSEGIRETQYF
TRBJ2-2 | . | 13 | TRBV15 | . | TGTGCCACCAGCAGAGAGGGGGCCGGGGAGCTGTTTTTT | CATSREGAGELFF
TRBJ2-5 | . | 13 | TRBV10-3 | TRBD1 | TGTGCCATCAGTAAGGGGGCTGGGGAGACCCAGTACTTC | CAISKGAGETQYF
TRBJ2-4 | many | 16 | TRBV12-3/TRBV12-4 | . | TGTGCCAGCAGACCATCCGTGGGGGTATCCAAAAACATTCAGTACTTC | CASRPSVGVSKNIQYF
TRBJ2-1 | many | 15 | TRBV11-2 | TRBD2 | TGTGCCAGCAGCTTAGAGAGCACTAGCGGGAGGGAGCAGTTCTTC | CASSLESTSGREQFF
TRBJ2-7 | . | 16 | TRBV9 | TRBD1 | TGTGCCAGCAGCGTTACTACGGGACAGGGGACGGACGAGCAGTACTTC | CASSVTTGQGTDEQYF
TRBJ1-4 | many | 16 | TRBV6-1 | . | TGTGCCAGCAGTCCCTACGGAGGGAAGTCTAATGAAAAACTGTTTTTT | CASSPYGGKSNEKLFF
TRBJ2-5 | few | 11 | TRBV30 | . | TGTGCCTGGACCTCGGGAGAGACCCAGTACTTC | CAWTSGETQYF
TRBJ2-5 | few | 16 | TRBV14 | TRBD1 | TGTGCCAGCAGCCAAGCCCCGGCAGGGGGCCAAGAGACCCAGTACTTC | CASSQAPAGGQETQYF
TRBJ2-5 | few | 16 | TRBV7-2 | TRBD2 | TGTGCCAGCAGCCTACCGGGACTAGCGTCCAAAGAGACCCAGTACTTC | CASSLPGLASKETQYF
TRBJ2-7 | many | 15 | TRBV7-2 | TRBD2 | TGTGCCAGCAGCTTGGTAGCGGGAGGGCCCCACGAGCAGTACTTC | CASSLVAGGPHEQYF
TRBJ2-1 | few | 16 | TRBV12-3/TRBV12-4 | TRBD2 | TGTGCCAGCAGGGGGGGGGGTGGCGGGGGGGCGGATGAGCAGTTCTTC | CASRGGGGGGADEQFF
TRBJ2-5 | . | 14 | TRBV7-9 | TRBD1 | TGTGCCAGCAGCCGACAGGGTGTCCAAGAGACCCAGTACTTC | CASSRQGVQETQYF
TRBJ1-2 | few | 13 | TRBV18 | . | TGTGCCAGCTCCCCTTTACCCAACGACGGCTACACCTTC | CASSPLPNDGYTF
TRBJ2-5 | . | 13 | TRBV20-1 | . | TGCAGTGCTAGAGGCGGGGCGCCAGAGACCCAGTACTTC | CSARGGAPETQYF
TRBJ2-7 | . | 13 | TRBV19 | . | TGTGCCAGTAGTCAAGCAATCTACTACGAGCAGTACTTC | CASSQAIYYEQYF
TRBJ1-2 | few | 12 | TRBV20-1 | . | TGCAGTGCTAGAGGGGGGAACTATGGCTACACCTTC | CSARGGNYGYTF
TRBJ2-7 | . | 13 | TRBV29-1 | . | TGCAGCGTTGAGCCGACGGGGGCCTACGAGCAGTACTTC | CSVEPTGAYEQYF
TRBJ2-1 | . | 17 | TRBV12-3/TRBV12-4 | TRBD1 | TGTGCCAGCAGTAACACAGGGGATCCCAGCTCCTACAATGAGCAGTTCTTC | CASSNTGDPSSYNEQFF
TRBJ1-1 | . | 19 | TRBV9 | TRBD1 | TGTGCCAGCAGCGTAGCCGCAGACAGGGGAAGGAGACCGGACACTGAAGCTTTCTTT | CASSVAADRGRRPDTEAFF
TRBJ2-7 | many | 14 | TRBV7-2 | TRBD2 | TGTGCCAGCAGCTTAGGCGGGAGGGTTAACGAGCAGTACTTC | CASSLGGRVNEQYF
TRBJ2-7 | . | 13 | TRBV2 | . | TGTGCCAGCAAGGGACATAGCTCCTACGAGCAGTACTTC | CASKGHSSYEQYF
TRBJ1-2 | many | 15 | TRBV30 | TRBD1 | TGTGCCTGGAGAGCAGGACAGGGGTCGACCTATGGCTACACCTTC | CAWRAGQGSTYGYTF
TRBJ1-2 | . | 16 | TRBV13 | . | TGTGCCAGCAGCATACTGACAGTCAGACCGCGCTATGGCTACACCTTC | CASSILTVRPRYGYTF
TRBJ1-2 | . | 12 | TRBV7-9 | . | TGTGCCAGCAGCTGGGGCCCCGGGCACTACACCTTC | CASSWGPGHYTF
TRBJ2-1 | . | 15 | TRBV10-3 | TRBD1 | TGTGCCATCAGTGAGAGAGGGGGCGCGCACAATGAGCAGTTCTTC | CAISERGGAHNEQFF